This T cell receptor beta chain was recorded in a study of lymphopenia after photon versus proton radiotherapy (dated by TCRdb to the late 2010s). About the full investigation: Photon and proton radiation therapy were compared by the study for their immunological effects in patients with gastrointestinal tumors who developed high-grade lymphopenia. The cohort comprised about 19 patients with gastrointestinal tumors who received either photon or proton therapy and then developed lymphopenia. The goal of the study was to describe how the two radiation modalities differ in their effects on the immune system. Paper-wide results and their limitations: During treatment, patients who received proton therapy stayed relatively stable, whereas patients who received photon therapy lost naive T cells and TCR diversity and gained effector/memory populations. After the lymphocyte count nadir, repertoires from photon-treated patients showed oligoclonal expansion, particularly of CD8+ Temra cells, and this expansion drove the decline in diversity. The authors looked at the survival association only in patients who died, and they framed better survival with proton therapy as a possibility rather than a demonstrated result. Across the cohort, among patients who died, a greater drop in TCR diversity after the nadir was inversely correlated with overall survival time.

Libraries were built with the immunoSEQ multiplex PCR assay. T cell repertoires were profiled with deep sequencing of rearranged TCR beta loci together with multiparametric flow cytometry. Not all clones reach the TCRdb copy of this immuneACCESS table, which keeps in-frame sequences only. Checked studies attribute under half of the gap to unresolved V genes and leave the rest unexplained. The sample includes some 15,000 clones, with approximately 82% observed a single time. The ten largest clones represent 20% to 25% of the sample. For this clone: Its antigen remains unidentified. Per-base quality was not reported, and no clone a single base away is much larger than it.

The receptor comes from a man between 65 and 85 years old with pancreatic cancer. This specimen was peripheral blood, taken from a patient treated with proton-based radiotherapy.

The encoded CDR3 is CASSLVPGQSEAFF. Read as DNA, the sequence is TGCGCCAGCAGCTTGGTCCCGGGCCAATCGGAAGCTTTCTTT. The chain couples TRBV5-1 to TRBJ1-1, with no confident D gene call. The germline V gene encodes CDR1 SGHRS and CDR2 YFSETQ. V and J are truncated by 0 bases and 8 bases respectively, leaving an intervening sequence of 14 bases. The CDR3 sequence holds 14 residues, the cysteine and phenylalanine included. Only CDR3 DNA remains: 42 bases, in frame from the first base.